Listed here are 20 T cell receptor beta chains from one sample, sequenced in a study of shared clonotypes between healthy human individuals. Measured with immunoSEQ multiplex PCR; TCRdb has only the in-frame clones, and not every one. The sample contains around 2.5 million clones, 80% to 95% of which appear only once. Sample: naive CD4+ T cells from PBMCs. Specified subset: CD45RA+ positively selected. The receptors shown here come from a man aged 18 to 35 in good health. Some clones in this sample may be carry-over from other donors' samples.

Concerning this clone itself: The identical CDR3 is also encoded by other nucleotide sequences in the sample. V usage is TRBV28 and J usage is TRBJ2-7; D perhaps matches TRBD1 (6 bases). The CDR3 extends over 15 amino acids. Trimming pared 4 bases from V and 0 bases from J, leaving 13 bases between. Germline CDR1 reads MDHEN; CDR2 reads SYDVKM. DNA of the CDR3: TGTGCCAGCAGTTCCGCAGGGGCAAGCTCCTACGAGCAGTACTTC. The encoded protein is CASSSAGASSYEQYF.

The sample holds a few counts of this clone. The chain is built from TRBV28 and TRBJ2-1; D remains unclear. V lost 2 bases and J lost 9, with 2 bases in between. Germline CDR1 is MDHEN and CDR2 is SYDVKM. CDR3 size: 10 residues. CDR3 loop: CASSLVEQFF. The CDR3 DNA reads TGTGCCAGCAGTTTAGTTGAGCAGTTCTTC.

The CDR3 DNA reads TGTGCCAGCAGCTCGGCAGGCTTTAATGGGATAAATGAGCAGTTCTTC. The encoded protein is CASSSAGFNGINEQFF. The chain couples TRBV7-6 to TRBJ2-1; D remains unclear. V was cut by 4 bases and J by 7 bases, with 20 bases left in between. CDR1 and CDR2 (germline): SGHVS, FNYEAQ. The CDR3 extends over 16 amino acids.

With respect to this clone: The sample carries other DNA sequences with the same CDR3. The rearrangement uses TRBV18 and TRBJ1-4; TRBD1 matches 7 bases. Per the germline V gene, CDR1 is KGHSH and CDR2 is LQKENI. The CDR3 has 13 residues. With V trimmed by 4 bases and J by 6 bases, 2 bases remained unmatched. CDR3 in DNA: TGTGCCAGCTCACAGGGGGCGGATGAAAAACTGTTTTTT. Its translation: CASSQGADEKLFF.

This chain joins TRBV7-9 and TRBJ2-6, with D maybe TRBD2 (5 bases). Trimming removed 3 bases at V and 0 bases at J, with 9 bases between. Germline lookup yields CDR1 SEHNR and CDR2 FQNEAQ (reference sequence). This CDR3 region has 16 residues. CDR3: CASSFSGNSGANVLTF. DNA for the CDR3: TGTGCCAGCAGCTTTTCGGGGAACTCTGGGGCCAACGTCCTGACTTTC.

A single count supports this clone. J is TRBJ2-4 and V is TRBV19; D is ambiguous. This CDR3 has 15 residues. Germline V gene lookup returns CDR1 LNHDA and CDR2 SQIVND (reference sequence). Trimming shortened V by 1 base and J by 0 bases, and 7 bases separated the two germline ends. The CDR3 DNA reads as TGTGCCAGTAGTATAGTGGAGACAGCCAAAAACATTCAGTACTTC. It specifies CASSIVETAKNIQYF.

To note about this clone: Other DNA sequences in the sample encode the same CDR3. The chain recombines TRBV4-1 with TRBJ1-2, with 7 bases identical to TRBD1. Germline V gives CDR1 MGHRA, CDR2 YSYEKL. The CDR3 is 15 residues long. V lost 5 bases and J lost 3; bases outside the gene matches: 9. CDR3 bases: TGCGCCAGCAGCACCTCTGGAACAGGGGACTATGGCTACACCTTC. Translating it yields CASSTSGTGDYGYTF.

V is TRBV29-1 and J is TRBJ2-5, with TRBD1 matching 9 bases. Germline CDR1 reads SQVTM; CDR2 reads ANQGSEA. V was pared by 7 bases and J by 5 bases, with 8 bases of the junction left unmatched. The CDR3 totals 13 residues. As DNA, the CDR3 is TGCAGCGCCAAGGGACAGGGACGGGAGACCCAGTACTTC. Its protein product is CSAKGQGRETQYF.

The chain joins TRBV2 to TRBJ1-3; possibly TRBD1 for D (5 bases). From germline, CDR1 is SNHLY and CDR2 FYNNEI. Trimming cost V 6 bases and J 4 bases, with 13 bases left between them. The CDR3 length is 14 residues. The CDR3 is CASRPGTAGNTIYF. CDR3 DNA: TGTGCCAGCAGGCCGGGGACCGCGGGAAACACCATATATTTT. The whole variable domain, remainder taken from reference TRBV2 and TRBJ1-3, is EPEVTQTPSHQVTQMGQEVILRCVPISNHLYFYWYRQILGQKVEFLVSFYNNEISEKSEIFDDQFSVERPDGSNFTLKIRSTKLEDSAMYFCASRPGTAGNTIYFGEGSWLTVV.

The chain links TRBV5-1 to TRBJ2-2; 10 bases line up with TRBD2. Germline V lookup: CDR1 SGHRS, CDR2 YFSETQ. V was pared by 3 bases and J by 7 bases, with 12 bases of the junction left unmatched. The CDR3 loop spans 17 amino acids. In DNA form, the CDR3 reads TGCGCCAGCAGCTCCCGGACTAGCGGAGCCAATTTCGGGGAGCTGTTTTTT. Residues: CASSSRTSGANFGELFF.

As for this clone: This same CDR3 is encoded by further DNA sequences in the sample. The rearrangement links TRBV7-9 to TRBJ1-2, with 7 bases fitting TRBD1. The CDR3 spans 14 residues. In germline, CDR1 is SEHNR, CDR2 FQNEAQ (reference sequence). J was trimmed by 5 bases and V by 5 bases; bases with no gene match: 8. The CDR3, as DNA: TGTGCCAGCAGCCCCCGGACAGGCGCATATGGCTACACCTTC. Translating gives CASSPRTGAYGYTF.

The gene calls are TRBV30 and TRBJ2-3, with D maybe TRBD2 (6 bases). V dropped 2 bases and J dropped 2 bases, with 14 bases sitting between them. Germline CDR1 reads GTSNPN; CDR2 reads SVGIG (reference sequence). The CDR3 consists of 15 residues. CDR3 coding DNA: TGTGCCTGGAGTCAGGGTAGCGGATTCACAGATACGCAGTATTTT. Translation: CAWSQGSGFTDTQYF.

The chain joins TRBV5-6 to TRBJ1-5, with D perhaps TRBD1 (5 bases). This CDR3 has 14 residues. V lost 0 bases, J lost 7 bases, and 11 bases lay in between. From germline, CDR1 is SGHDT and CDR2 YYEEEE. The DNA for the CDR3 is TGTGCCAGCAGCTTGGGACAGTTGAGCCAGCCCCAGCATTTT. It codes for CASSLGQLSQPQHF.

CDR3 in DNA: TGTGCCACCCGAGTAGACAGGGGAAACACTGAAGCTTTCTTT. Residues: CATRVDRGNTEAFF. The chain has TRBV10-3 and TRBJ1-1; 8 bases are shared with TRBD1. Germline V CDR1 and CDR2: ENHRY, SYGVKD. After removal of 10 bases from V and 2 bases from J, the junction contained 9 bases not matched to a gene. The CDR3 totals 14 residues.

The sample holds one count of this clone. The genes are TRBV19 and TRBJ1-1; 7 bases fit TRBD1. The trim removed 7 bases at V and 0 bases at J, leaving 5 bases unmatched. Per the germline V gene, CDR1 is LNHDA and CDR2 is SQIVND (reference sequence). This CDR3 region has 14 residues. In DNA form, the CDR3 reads TGTGCCAGTAAAAGGGGACAGCTGAACACTGAAGCTTTCTTT. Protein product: CASKRGQLNTEAFF.

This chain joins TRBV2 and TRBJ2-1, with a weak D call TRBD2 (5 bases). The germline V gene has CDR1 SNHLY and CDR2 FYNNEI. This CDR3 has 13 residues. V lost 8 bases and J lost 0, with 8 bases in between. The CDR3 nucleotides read TGTGCCAGCCAAGGACTCTCCTACAATGAGCAGTTCTTC. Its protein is CASQGLSYNEQFF.

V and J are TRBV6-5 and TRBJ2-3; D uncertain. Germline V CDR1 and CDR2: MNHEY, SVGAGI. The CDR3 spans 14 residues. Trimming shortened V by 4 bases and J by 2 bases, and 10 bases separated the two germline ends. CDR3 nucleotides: TGTGCCAGCAGTTTCTCATCATTCACAGATACGCAGTATTTT. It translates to CASSFSSFTDTQYF.

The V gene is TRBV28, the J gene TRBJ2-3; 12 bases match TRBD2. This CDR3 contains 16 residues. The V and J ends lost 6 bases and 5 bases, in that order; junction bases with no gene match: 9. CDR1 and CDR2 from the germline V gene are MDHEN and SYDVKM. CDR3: CASRGGMTSGRDTQYF. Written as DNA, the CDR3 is TGTGCCAGCAGGGGGGGGATGACTAGCGGGAGAGATACGCAGTATTTT.

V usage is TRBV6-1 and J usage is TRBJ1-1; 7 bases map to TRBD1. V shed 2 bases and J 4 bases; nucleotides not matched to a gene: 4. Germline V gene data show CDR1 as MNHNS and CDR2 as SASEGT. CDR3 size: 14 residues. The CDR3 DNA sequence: TGTGCCAGCAGTGAAAAGACAGGGACCACTGAAGCTTTCTTT. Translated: CASSEKTGTTEAFF.

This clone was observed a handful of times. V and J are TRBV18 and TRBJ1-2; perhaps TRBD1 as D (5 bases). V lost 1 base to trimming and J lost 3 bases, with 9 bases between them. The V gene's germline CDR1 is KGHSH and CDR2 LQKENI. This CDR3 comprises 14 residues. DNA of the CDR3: TGTGCCAGCTCACCACGGGACTCCTACTATGGCTACACCTTC. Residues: CASSPRDSYYGYTF. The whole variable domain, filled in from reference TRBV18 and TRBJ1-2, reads NAGVMQNPRHLVRRRGQEARLRCSPMKGHSHVYWYRQLPEEGLKFMVYLQKENIIDESGMPKERFSAEFPKEGPSILRIQQVVRGDSAAYFCASSPRDSYYGYTFGSGTRLTVV.